Listed below are T cell receptor beta chains from one sample, sequenced in a study of CD8 T cells in ankylosing spondylitis. MiXCR, run by TCRdb on the 5' RACE reads, gives a single entry per CDR3 protein. The sample lists 150,000 to 200,000 distinct CDR3 sequences, around a tenth occurring once. The sample comprised blood, either unsorted or a sorted T cell fraction (not recorded which). The receptors here all came from a male donor with ankylosing spondylitis or in good health (not recorded which). Each CDR3 is given with its conserved first and last residue. Fields, in order: V gene, J gene, D gene, clone size, CDR3 protein, CDR3 DNA. The D gene is left open where the match is weak. Size values are once, few and many counts, or a class for expanded clones, and some rows have none.

v_gene: TRBV12-3/TRBV12-4; j_gene: TRBJ2-7; d_gene: TRBD1; abundance: many; CDR3aa: CASSLRGGVNYEQYF; CDR3nt: TGTGCCAGCAGTTTAAGAGGGGGCGTTAACTACGAGCAGTACTTC
v_gene: TRBV12-3/TRBV12-4; j_gene: TRBJ2-1; d_gene: .; abundance: few; CDR3aa: CASNPPGGPVNEQFF; CDR3nt: TGTGCCAGCAATCCCCCCGGGGGGCCGGTCAATGAGCAGTTCTTC
v_gene: TRBV7-2; j_gene: TRBJ2-7; d_gene: .; abundance: once; CDR3aa: CASSQIQPYEQYF; CDR3nt: TGTGCCAGCAGCCAGATCCAACCCTACGAGCAGTACTTC
v_gene: TRBV6-5; j_gene: TRBJ1-2; d_gene: .; abundance: many; CDR3aa: CASSTDRQAYGYTF; CDR3nt: TGTGCCAGCAGTACCGACCGACAGGCCTATGGCTACACCTTC
v_gene: TRBV5-6; j_gene: TRBJ1-2; d_gene: TRBD1; abundance: few; CDR3aa: CASSSRTGGRLGYTF; CDR3nt: TGTGCCAGCAGCTCTCGGACAGGGGGCCGTCTTGGCTACACCTTC
v_gene: TRBV20-1; j_gene: TRBJ2-7; d_gene: TRBD1; abundance: many; CDR3aa: CSRTGQGERQYF; CDR3nt: TGCAGTCGAACGGGACAGGGGGAACGGCAGTACTTC
v_gene: TRBV28; j_gene: TRBJ1-6; d_gene: .; abundance: many; CDR3aa: CASSLWGRNSPLHF; CDR3nt: TGTGCCAGCAGTTTATGGGGGCGGAATTCACCCCTCCACTTT
v_gene: TRBV12-3/TRBV12-4; j_gene: TRBJ2-1; d_gene: .; abundance: many; CDR3aa: CASSLVALSSYNEQFF; CDR3nt: TGTGCCAGCAGTTTAGTTGCCTTGAGCTCCTACAATGAGCAGTTCTTC
v_gene: TRBV6-1; j_gene: TRBJ1-3; d_gene: .; abundance: few; CDR3aa: CASSEGTVGNTIYF; CDR3nt: TGTGCCAGCAGTGAAGGGACGGTTGGAAACACCATATATTTT
v_gene: TRBV12-5; j_gene: TRBJ2-1; d_gene: TRBD2; abundance: .; CDR3aa: CASGLAQSSYNEQFF; CDR3nt: TGTGCTAGTGGACTAGCGCAGAGCTCCTACAATGAGCAGTTCTTC
v_gene: TRBV20-1; j_gene: TRBJ2-1; d_gene: TRBD2; abundance: many; CDR3aa: CSSDLLAGDNNEQFF; CDR3nt: TGCAGTTCGGACTTACTAGCGGGGGACAACAATGAGCAGTTCTTC
v_gene: TRBV2; j_gene: TRBJ2-3; d_gene: TRBD1; abundance: many; CDR3aa: CASRDRGLTDTQYF; CDR3nt: TGTGCCAGCAGGGACAGGGGGTTAACAGATACGCAGTATTTT
v_gene: TRBV12-3/TRBV12-4; j_gene: TRBJ1-5; d_gene: .; abundance: many; CDR3aa: CASSLEQINQPQHF; CDR3nt: TGTGCCAGCAGTTTAGAACAGATCAATCAGCCCCAGCATTTT
v_gene: TRBV20-1; j_gene: TRBJ1-1; d_gene: .; abundance: many; CDR3aa: CSARSSVNTEAFF; CDR3nt: TGCAGTGCTAGGTCTTCAGTGAACACTGAAGCTTTCTTT
v_gene: TRBV5-1; j_gene: TRBJ1-1; d_gene: TRBD1; abundance: many; CDR3aa: CASSPGTGWNTEAFF; CDR3nt: TGCGCCAGCAGCCCAGGGACAGGGTGGAACACTGAAGCTTTCTTT
v_gene: TRBV5-6; j_gene: TRBJ1-3; d_gene: .; abundance: .; CDR3aa: CASSDPGQSSGNTIYF; CDR3nt: TGTGCCAGCAGCGACCCGGGGCAGAGCTCTGGAAACACCATATATTTT
v_gene: TRBV5-1; j_gene: TRBJ2-1; d_gene: TRBD2; abundance: .; CDR3aa: CASSLVTGGMGDNEQFF; CDR3nt: TGCGCCAGCAGCTTGGTTACGGGAGGCATGGGCGACAATGAGCAGTTCTTC
v_gene: TRBV11-2; j_gene: TRBJ2-1; d_gene: TRBD2; abundance: many; CDR3aa: CASSRGLAGVRFF; CDR3nt: TGTGCCAGCAGCCGCGGACTAGCGGGAGTACGGTTCTTC
v_gene: TRBV3-1; j_gene: TRBJ1-3; d_gene: .; abundance: many; CDR3aa: CASSARRGNTIYF; CDR3nt: TGTGCCAGCAGCGCGCGGCGTGGAAACACCATATATTTT
v_gene: TRBV9; j_gene: TRBJ2-1; d_gene: .; abundance: few; CDR3aa: CASSVGHRAGINEQFF; CDR3nt: TGTGCCAGCAGCGTAGGCCACAGGGCAGGTATAAATGAGCAGTTCTTC
v_gene: TRBV27; j_gene: TRBJ1-5; d_gene: .; abundance: .; CDR3aa: CASSSQQGLYSNQPQHF; CDR3nt: TGTGCCAGCAGTTCCCAGCAGGGCCTCTATAGCAATCAGCCCCAGCATTTT
v_gene: TRBV6-1; j_gene: TRBJ1-5; d_gene: .; abundance: many; CDR3aa: CASSPRQPQGPQHF; CDR3nt: TGTGCCAGCAGTCCAAGACAGCCCCAAGGGCCCCAGCATTTT
v_gene: TRBV7-6; j_gene: TRBJ2-6; d_gene: .; abundance: many; CDR3aa: CASSSIATSGANVLTF; CDR3nt: TGTGCCAGCAGCTCCATAGCCACCTCTGGGGCCAACGTCCTGACTTTC
v_gene: TRBV11-2; j_gene: TRBJ2-5; d_gene: .; abundance: many; CDR3aa: CASSEQRGVQETQYF; CDR3nt: TGTGCCAGCAGCGAGCAAAGGGGGGTCCAAGAGACCCAGTACTTC
v_gene: TRBV5-1; j_gene: TRBJ2-3; d_gene: TRBD2; abundance: .; CDR3aa: CASSFGAGGNRGTDTQYF; CDR3nt: TGCGCCAGCAGCTTCGGGGCGGGGGGGAACAGAGGCACAGATACGCAGTATTTT
v_gene: TRBV5-6; j_gene: TRBJ2-1; d_gene: .; abundance: many; CDR3aa: CASSWGHEQFF; CDR3nt: TGTGCCAGCAGCTGGGGTCATGAGCAGTTCTTC
v_gene: TRBV29-1; j_gene: TRBJ2-7; d_gene: TRBD2; abundance: many; CDR3aa: CSVAAGSSYEQYF; CDR3nt: TGCAGCGTCGCAGCGGGGAGCTCCTACGAGCAGTACTTC
v_gene: TRBV5-1; j_gene: TRBJ2-5; d_gene: .; abundance: many; CDR3aa: CASSAGGTETQYF; CDR3nt: TGCGCCAGCAGCGCTGGGGGCACAGAGACCCAGTACTTC
v_gene: TRBV5-1; j_gene: TRBJ2-1; d_gene: .; abundance: many; CDR3aa: CASRSEGVSYNEQFF; CDR3nt: TGCGCCAGCAGGTCGGAGGGAGTCTCCTACAATGAGCAGTTCTTC
v_gene: TRBV6-5; j_gene: TRBJ2-4; d_gene: .; abundance: many; CDR3aa: CASSYSLEVNIQYF; CDR3nt: TGTGCCAGCAGTTACTCGCTAGAGGTTAACATTCAGTACTTC
v_gene: TRBV5-1; j_gene: TRBJ2-5; d_gene: .; abundance: .; CDR3aa: CASSLAGTVQETQYF; CDR3nt: TGCGCCAGCAGCTTGGCTGGGACGGTGCAAGAGACCCAGTACTTC
v_gene: TRBV5-1; j_gene: TRBJ2-3; d_gene: .; abundance: .; CDR3aa: CASSSGAGTDTQYF; CDR3nt: TGCGCCAGCAGCTCCGGAGCCGGCACAGATACGCAGTATTTT
v_gene: TRBV20-1; j_gene: TRBJ2-1; d_gene: TRBD2; abundance: many; CDR3aa: CSARRGRGLAGLSSYNEQFF; CDR3nt: TGCAGTGCTAGAAGGGGTAGGGGACTAGCGGGGTTGAGCTCCTACAATGAGCAGTTCTTC
v_gene: TRBV7-9; j_gene: TRBJ2-3; d_gene: TRBD1; abundance: few; CDR3aa: CASSRQGAGDTQYF; CDR3nt: TGTGCCAGCAGCCGACAGGGGGCGGGGGATACGCAGTATTTT
v_gene: TRBV10-3; j_gene: TRBJ1-2; d_gene: .; abundance: many; CDR3aa: CAIRILAEGDGYTF; CDR3nt: TGTGCCATCAGAATCCTTGCTGAGGGAGATGGCTACACCTTC
v_gene: TRBV24-1; j_gene: TRBJ2-2; d_gene: .; abundance: many; CDR3aa: CATSELKTGELFF; CDR3nt: TGTGCCACCAGTGAGTTAAAAACCGGGGAGCTGTTTTTT
v_gene: TRBV20-1; j_gene: TRBJ2-3; d_gene: TRBD2; abundance: .; CDR3aa: CCARSPLKLAGGTDTQYF; CDR3nt: TGCTGTGCTAGATCGCCACTGAAACTAGCGGGAGGCACAGATACGCAGTATTTT
v_gene: TRBV6-5; j_gene: TRBJ2-7; d_gene: .; abundance: few; CDR3aa: CASNSMARDEQYF; CDR3nt: TGTGCCAGCAATTCAATGGCTCGGGACGAGCAGTACTTC
v_gene: TRBV25-1; j_gene: TRBJ1-5; d_gene: TRBD1; abundance: many; CDR3aa: CASSGQGLNQPQHF; CDR3nt: TGTGCCAGCAGCGGACAGGGCCTAAATCAGCCCCAGCATTTT
v_gene: TRBV6-2/TRBV6-3; j_gene: TRBJ2-7; d_gene: .; abundance: many; CDR3aa: CASSPVGSTSYEQYF; CDR3nt: TGTGCCAGCAGTCCGGTTGGGTCCACATCCTACGAGCAGTACTTC
v_gene: TRBV6-5; j_gene: TRBJ2-3; d_gene: TRBD2; abundance: few; CDR3aa: CASSYSSAGTDTQYF; CDR3nt: TGTGCCAGCAGTTACTCTTCAGCGGGAACAGATACGCAGTATTTT
v_gene: TRBV12-3/TRBV12-4; j_gene: TRBJ1-2; d_gene: .; abundance: .; CDR3aa: CASSLGNGYTF; CDR3nt: TGTGCCAGCAGTTTGGGGAATGGCTACACCTTC
v_gene: TRBV7-2; j_gene: TRBJ2-5; d_gene: .; abundance: .; CDR3aa: CASSWSAETQYF; CDR3nt: TGTGCCAGCAGTTGGTCGGCAGAGACCCAGTACTTC
v_gene: TRBV4-1; j_gene: TRBJ1-2; d_gene: .; abundance: many; CDR3aa: CASSQSVGDGYTF; CDR3nt: TGCGCCAGCAGCCAAAGCGTTGGGGATGGCTACACCTTC
v_gene: TRBV11-2; j_gene: TRBJ2-1; d_gene: TRBD1; abundance: .; CDR3aa: CASSWRQGVNNEQFF; CDR3nt: TGTGCCAGCAGCTGGAGACAGGGGGTAAACAATGAGCAGTTCTTC
v_gene: TRBV5-1; j_gene: TRBJ2-5; d_gene: .; abundance: few; CDR3aa: CASSLGRTQETQYF; CDR3nt: TGCGCCAGCAGCTTGGGACGGACCCAAGAGACCCAGTACTTC
v_gene: TRBV29-1; j_gene: TRBJ2-1; d_gene: TRBD2; abundance: .; CDR3aa: CSVDSAGVSSNEQFF; CDR3nt: TGCAGCGTTGACTCAGCGGGGGTTAGCTCCAATGAGCAGTTCTTC
v_gene: TRBV7-2; j_gene: TRBJ2-1; d_gene: .; abundance: few; CDR3aa: CASSLSRVDEQFF; CDR3nt: TGTGCCAGCAGCTTGAGCAGGGTAGATGAGCAGTTCTTC
v_gene: TRBV11-2; j_gene: TRBJ2-1; d_gene: TRBD2; abundance: .; CDR3aa: CASSRDYLSEQFF; CDR3nt: TGTGCCAGCAGCCGGGACTACCTAAGTGAGCAGTTCTTC
v_gene: TRBV12-3/TRBV12-4; j_gene: TRBJ2-2; d_gene: .; abundance: few; CDR3aa: CASSEVLGGELFF; CDR3nt: TGTGCCAGCAGCGAGGTGCTGGGCGGGGAGCTGTTTTTT
v_gene: TRBV29-1; j_gene: TRBJ2-5; d_gene: .; abundance: .; CDR3aa: CSVDGGNHETQYF; CDR3nt: TGCAGCGTTGACGGGGGTAACCATGAAACCCAGTACTTC
v_gene: TRBV7-2; j_gene: TRBJ2-1; d_gene: .; abundance: .; CDR3aa: CASSPTSGSYNEQFF; CDR3nt: TGTGCCAGCAGCCCCACTAGTGGGTCCTACAATGAGCAGTTCTTC
v_gene: TRBV20-1; j_gene: TRBJ1-1; d_gene: TRBD1; abundance: .; CDR3aa: CSATTGGDYTEAFF; CDR3nt: TGCAGTGCTACGACAGGGGGCGATTATACTGAAGCTTTCTTT
v_gene: TRBV7-2; j_gene: TRBJ2-7; d_gene: .; abundance: many; CDR3aa: CASSPHGHEQYF; CDR3nt: TGTGCCAGCAGCCCTCACGGGCACGAGCAGTACTTC